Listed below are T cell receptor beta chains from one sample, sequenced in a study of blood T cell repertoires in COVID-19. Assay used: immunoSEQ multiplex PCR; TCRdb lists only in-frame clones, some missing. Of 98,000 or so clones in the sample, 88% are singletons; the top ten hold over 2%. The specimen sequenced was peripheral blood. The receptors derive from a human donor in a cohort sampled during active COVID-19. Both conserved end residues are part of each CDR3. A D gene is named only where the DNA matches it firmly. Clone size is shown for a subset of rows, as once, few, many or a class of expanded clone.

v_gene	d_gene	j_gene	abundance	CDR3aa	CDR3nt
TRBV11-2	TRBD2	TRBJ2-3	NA	CASSPLAGPFAEYF	TGTGCCAGCAGCCCTCTAGCGGGCCCCTTTGCGGAGTATTTT
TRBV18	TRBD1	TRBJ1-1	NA	CASSPRTGGFGTEAFF	TGTGCCAGCTCACCACGAACAGGGGGCTTTGGGACTGAAGCTTTCTTT
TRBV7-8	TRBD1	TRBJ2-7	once	CASSLGRQGILGEQYF	TGTGCCAGCAGCTTAGGCCGACAGGGCATCCTGGGCGAGCAGTACTTC
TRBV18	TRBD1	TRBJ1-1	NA	CASSPSPGQGAGGTEAFF	TGTGCCAGCTCACCCTCACCGGGACAGGGGGCTGGTGGAACTGAAGCTTTCTTT
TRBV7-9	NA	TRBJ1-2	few	CASSPSRLIDYTF	TGTGCCAGCTCCCCTTCGCGGCTAATTGACTACACCTTC
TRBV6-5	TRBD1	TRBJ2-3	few	CASSRQGHTQYF	TGTGCCAGCAGTCGACAGGGTCATACGCAGTATTTT
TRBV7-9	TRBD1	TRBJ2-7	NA	CASSSADRQLSEQYF	TGTGCCAGCAGCTCAGCGGACAGGCAACTGAGCGAGCAGTACTTC
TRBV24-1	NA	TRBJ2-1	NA	CATSNLPGDEQFF	TGTGCCACCAGTAACCTCCCGGGGGATGAGCAGTTCTTC
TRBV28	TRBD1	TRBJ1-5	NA	CASSSDREGLQPQHF	TGTGCCAGCAGCTCGGACAGGGAGGGCTTGCAGCCCCAGCATTTT
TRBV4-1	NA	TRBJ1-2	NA	CASSQQGNYGYTF	TGCGCCAGCAGCCAACAGGGGAACTATGGCTACACCTTC
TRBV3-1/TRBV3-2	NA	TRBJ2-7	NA	CASSPRVGEQYF	TGTGCCAGCAGCCCCCGGGTGGGCGAGCAGTACTTC
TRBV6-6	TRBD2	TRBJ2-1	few	CASSLRLAGGPGEQFF	TGTGCCAGCAGTCTCCGGCTAGCGGGGGGGCCGGGTGAGCAGTTCTTC
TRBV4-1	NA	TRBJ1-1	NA	CASSQEERVNTEAFF	TGCGCCAGCAGCCAAGAGGAGAGGGTGAACACTGAAGCTTTCTTT
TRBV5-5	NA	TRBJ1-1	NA	CASSPTGTEAFF	TGTGCCAGCAGCCCGACGGGCACTGAAGCTTTCTTT
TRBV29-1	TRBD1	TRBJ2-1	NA	CSVPGRDRAWNEQFF	TGCAGCGTCCCTGGGAGAGACAGGGCCTGGAATGAGCAGTTCTTC
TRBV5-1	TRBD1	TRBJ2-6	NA	CASRGPPGPGGSGANVLTF	TGCGCCAGCAGGGGTCCACCGGGACCAGGGGGCTCTGGGGCCAACGTCCTGACTTTC
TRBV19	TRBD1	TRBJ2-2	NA	CASRADGDSGELFF	TGTGCCAGTAGGGCGGACGGGGACAGCGGGGAGCTGTTTTTT
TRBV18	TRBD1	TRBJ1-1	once	CASSRSTGGNTEAFF	TGTGCCAGCTCACGCTCGACAGGGGGGAACACTGAAGCTTTCTTT
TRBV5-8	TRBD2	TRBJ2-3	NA	CGSGKGLAVITDTQYF	TGTGGCAGCGGAAAGGGACTAGCGGTGATCACAGATACGCAGTATTTT
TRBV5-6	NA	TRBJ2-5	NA	CASTTPTRGTTQYF	TGTGCCAGCACCACTCCGACCCGGGGTACGACCCAGTACTTC
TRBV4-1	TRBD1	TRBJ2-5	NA	CASSQGGTDFEETQYF	TGCGCCAGCAGCCAAGGTGGGACAGACTTTGAAGAGACCCAGTACTTC
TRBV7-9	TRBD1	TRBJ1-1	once	CASSLVPTWTGDTEAFF	TGTGCCAGCAGCTTAGTTCCAACCTGGACAGGGGACACTGAAGCTTTCTTT
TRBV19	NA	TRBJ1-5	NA	CASSQSRGRQPQHF	TGTGCCAGTAGTCAATCCAGGGGCAGGCAGCCCCAGCATTTT
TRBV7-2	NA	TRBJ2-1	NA	CASSLAAGNHEQFF	TGTGCCAGCAGCTTAGCGGCAGGGAACCATGAGCAGTTCTTC
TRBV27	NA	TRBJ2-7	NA	CASSSTIFEQYF	TGTGCCAGCAGTTCGACTATCTTCGAGCAGTACTTC
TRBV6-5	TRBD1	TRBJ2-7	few	CASSPAGTGNEQYF	TGTGCCAGCAGCCCCGCCGGGACAGGGAACGAGCAGTACTTC
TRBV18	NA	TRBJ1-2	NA	CASSPPPGLYGYTF	TGTGCCAGCTCACCACCGCCGGGACTCTATGGCTACACCTTC
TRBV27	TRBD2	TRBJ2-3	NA	CASSLLPGTSGPGTDTQYF	TGTGCCAGCAGTCTCCTACCCGGGACTAGCGGCCCCGGGACAGATACGCAGTATTTT
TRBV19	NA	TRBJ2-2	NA	CAAGWGELFF	TGTGCAGCCGGGTGGGGGGAGCTGTTTTTT
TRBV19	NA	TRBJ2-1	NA	CASTAGQSSSYNEQFF	TGTGCCAGTACCGCGGGACAGTCGAGCTCCTACAATGAGCAGTTCTTC
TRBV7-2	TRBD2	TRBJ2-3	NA	CASSPGGAVRTDTQYF	TGTGCCAGCAGCCCGGGGGGGGCAGTACGCACAGATACGCAGTATTTT
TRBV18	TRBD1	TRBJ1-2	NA	CASSPQQGQEFYGYTF	TGTGCCAGCTCACCACAACAGGGACAGGAGTTCTATGGCTACACCTTC
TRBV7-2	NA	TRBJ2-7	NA	CASSSTGLSYEQYF	TGTGCCAGCAGCTCTACAGGCCTCTCCTACGAGCAGTACTTC
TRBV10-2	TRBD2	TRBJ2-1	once	CASRALDSGRGDEQFF	TGCGCCAGCAGGGCGTTGGATAGCGGGAGGGGGGATGAGCAGTTCTTC
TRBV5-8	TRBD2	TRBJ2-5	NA	CASSFGGAGIGETQYF	TGTGCCAGCTCGTTTGGAGGAGCGGGAATAGGAGAGACCCAGTACTTC
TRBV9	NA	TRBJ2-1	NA	CASSVTSPYNEQFF	TGTGCCAGCAGCGTAACTAGCCCATACAATGAGCAGTTCTTC
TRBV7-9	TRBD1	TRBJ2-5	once	CASSPVRGGLETQYF	TGTGCCAGCAGCCCAGTACGAGGGGGCCTGGAGACCCAGTACTTC
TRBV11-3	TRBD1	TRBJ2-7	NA	CASSSGQGGTYEQYF	TGTGCCAGCAGCTCCGGACAGGGGGGAACTTACGAGCAGTACTTC
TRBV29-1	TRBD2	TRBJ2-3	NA	CSVEGAGGTTDTQYF	TGCAGCGTTGAAGGCGCGGGAGGGACCACAGATACGCAGTATTTT
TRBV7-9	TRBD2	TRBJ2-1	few	CASSSKLAGGVNEQFF	TGTGCCAGCAGCTCGAAGCTAGCGGGAGGAGTTAATGAGCAGTTCTTC
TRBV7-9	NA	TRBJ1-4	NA	CASPIGQGGEKLFF	TGTGCCAGCCCGATAGGGCAGGGCGGTGAAAAACTGTTTTTT
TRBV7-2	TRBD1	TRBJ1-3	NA	CASSPTGASGNTIYF	TGTGCCAGCAGCCCTACAGGGGCCTCTGGAAACACCATATATTTT
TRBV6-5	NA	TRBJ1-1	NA	CATGKQGGGSTEAFF	TGTGCCACGGGTAAACAGGGAGGGGGGTCCACTGAAGCTTTCTTT
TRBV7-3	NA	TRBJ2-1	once	CASSLFGGGPVYNEQFF	TGTGCCAGCAGCTTATTTGGGGGCGGGCCGGTGTACAATGAGCAGTTCTTC
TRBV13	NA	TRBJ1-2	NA	CASRKSASYGYTF	TGTGCCAGCAGAAAATCAGCGTCCTATGGCTACACCTTC
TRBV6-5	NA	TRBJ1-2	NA	CASSLAMEAYTF	TGTGCCAGCAGTCTAGCGATGGAAGCCTACACCTTC
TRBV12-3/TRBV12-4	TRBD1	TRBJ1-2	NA	CASTDRGRDGYTF	TGTGCCAGCACCGACAGGGGGCGGGATGGCTACACCTTC
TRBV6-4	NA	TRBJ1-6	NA	CASSEKAGLSPLHF	TGTGCCAGCAGTGAGAAGGCAGGGCTTTCACCCCTCCACTTT